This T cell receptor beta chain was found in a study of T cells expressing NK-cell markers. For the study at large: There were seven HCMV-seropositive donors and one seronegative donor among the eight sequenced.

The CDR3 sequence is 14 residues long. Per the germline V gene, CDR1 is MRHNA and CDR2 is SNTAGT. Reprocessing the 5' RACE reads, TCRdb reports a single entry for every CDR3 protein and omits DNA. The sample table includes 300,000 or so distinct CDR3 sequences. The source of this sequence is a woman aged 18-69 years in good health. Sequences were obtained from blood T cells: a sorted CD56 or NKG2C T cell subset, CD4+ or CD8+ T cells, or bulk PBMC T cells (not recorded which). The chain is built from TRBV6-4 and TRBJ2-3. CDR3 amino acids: CASSDSSRADTQYF.